These 10 T cell receptor beta chains were all obtained from the same sample, sequenced in a study of cytomegalovirus exposure and HLA in healthy donors. Only in-frame clones appear in the TCRdb table, and some are missing; sequencing was by immunoSEQ multiplex PCR. The sample gives 55,000 to 70,000 clones, 90% to 95% of which show up once; about 2.1% is in the top ten. The sequenced sample was PBMCs. Source of these receptors: a man in his late teens or twenties in good health and CMV-seronegative.

The chain uses TRBV9 and TRBJ2-1; D is undetermined. V lost 0 bases, J lost 6 bases, and 10 bases lay in between. Germline V gives CDR1 SGDLS, CDR2 YYNGEE. The CDR3 has 14 residues. The CDR3 nucleotides are TGTGCCAGCAGCGTAGTCTGTATTGTCAATGAGCAGTTCTTC. This codes for CASSVVCIVNEQFF.

The chain links TRBV2 to TRBJ1-1; D is perhaps TRBD1 (6 bases). Germline V lookup: CDR1 SNHLY, CDR2 FYNNEI. CDR3 length: 13 amino acids. V shed 7 bases and J shed 1 base, with 10 bases lying between them. The CDR3 nucleotides read TGTGCCAGCATGAGGGGGTGGAACACTGAAGCTTTCTTT. Translation: CASMRGWNTEAFF.

The gene calls are TRBV11-2 and TRBJ2-3; 7 nucleotides line up with TRBD1. Unmatched junction bases numbered 0, after V lost 0 bases and J lost 0 bases. The CDR3 runs 15 residues. Germline CDR1 SGHAT, CDR2 FQNNGV. CDR3 coding DNA: TGTGCCAGCAGCTTAGAGACAGGGAGCACAGATACGCAGTATTTT. This gives the protein CASSLETGSTDTQYF.

The rearrangement uses TRBV7-9 and TRBJ1-1, with D perhaps matching TRBD1 (6 bases). CDR3 length: 13 residues. Germline V gene data show CDR1 as SEHNR and CDR2 as FQNEAQ (reference sequence). Trimming cost V 8 bases and J 6 bases, with 16 bases left between them. The CDR3 here is CASGTTGSPEAFF. DNA of the CDR3: TGTGCCAGCGGGACCACAGGGTCCCCTGAAGCTTTCTTT.

The table lists this clone with a count of one. The chain is built from TRBV30 and TRBJ1-2; no clear D gene. Deletions cut 2 bases from V and 2 bases from J, with 12 bases between. The CDR3 totals 14 residues. Per germline, CDR1 GTSNPN and CDR2 SVGIG (reference sequence). DNA of the CDR3: TGTGCCTGGAGTTATATCTCGGGGAACTATGGCTACACCTTC. Amino acids: CAWSYISGNYGYTF.

The chain carries TRBV7-2 and TRBJ1-5; TRBD1 is a possible D gene (6 bases). The germline V gene encodes CDR1 SGHTA and CDR2 FQGNSA. V gave up 7 bases and J gave up 6 bases, with 19 bases separating them. The CDR3 is made up of 15 amino acids. The CDR3 DNA follows: TGTGCCAGCAACCCAGGGGACCCATTCAGTCAGCCCCAGCATTTT. Its translation: CASNPGDPFSQPQHF.

This chain connects TRBV11-2 to TRBJ2-3; D remains unclear. V was shortened by 0 bases and J by 2 bases, with 9 bases between the two germline ends. The length of the CDR3 is 15 residues. CDR1 is SGHAT and CDR2 is FQNNGV in the germline V gene. The CDR3, as DNA: TGTGCCAGCAGCTTAGACGGTTATTCCACAGATACGCAGTATTTT. Translated: CASSLDGYSTDTQYF.

CDR3 residues: CAWSVQGAENTIYF. Here the CDR3 DNA reads TGTGCCTGGAGTGTACAGGGGGCGGAAAACACCATATATTTT. The chain carries TRBV30 and TRBJ1-3; TRBD1 agrees at 9 bases. CDR3 length: 14 amino acids. Germline-derived CDR1 and CDR2 are GTSNPN and SVGIG (reference sequence). Losses at the gene ends were 0 bases for V and 6 bases for J; bases not matched to a gene: 3.

V is TRBV27 and J is TRBJ1-1; 7 bases map to TRBD1. CDR1 and CDR2 from the germline V gene are MNHEY and SMNVEV (reference sequence). The CDR3 runs 17 residues. With V trimmed by 5 bases and J by 0 bases, 12 bases remained unmatched. In DNA, the CDR3 is TGTGCCAGCAGTCCGGGAGGGGGCGTTGGAATGAACACTGAAGCTTTCTTT. Translated: CASSPGGGVGMNTEAFF.

The chain is built from TRBV4-2 and TRBJ1-4; D is unclear. Trimming removed 1 base at V and 7 bases at J, with 16 bases between. This CDR3 is built from 16 residues. Germline CDR1 reads LGHNA; CDR2 reads YNFKEQ. This CDR3 is CASSQGTSRGGEKLFF. The CDR3 coding sequence is TGTGCCAGCAGCCAAGGAACTAGCCGGGGAGGTGAAAAACTGTTTTTT.